This TCR beta chain was captured in a study of vaccination and CD4 T cells after COVID-19. Looking at the study overall: As control conditions, cultures were given either a CEFX pool serving as positive control, an HIV-1 Nef pool, or no peptide at all.

Treatment reported: approximately nine-day PBMC culture with coronavirus spike peptide pools or control peptides (ViraFEST assay). The authors cultured 1.5 million to 2 million PBMCs per well with 9.5 to 10 IU/ml IL-2 and about 10 ug/ml peptide pools. Germline V gives CDR1 LNHDA, CDR2 SQIVND (reference sequence). The V and J ends lost 5 bases and 2 bases, in that order; junction bases with no gene match: 6. This CDR3 contains 15 residues. Concerning this clonotype itself: Its specificity is unknown.

An Oncomine TCR Beta short-read assay was used to sequence the DNA from cultured CD4+ T cells. Via MiXCR, TCRdb re-called the PCR reads, giving one row per CDR3 protein. This sample has over 9,500 distinct CDR3 sequences, with about 56% found just once. The material sequenced was CD4+ T cells from blood, cultured in vitro. This TCR was recovered from a human donor who had recovered from COVID-19. V is TRBV19 and J is TRBJ2-1; 7 bases match TRBD2. The CDR3 coding sequence is TGTGCCAGTAGTCCCCGGGAGGCCCCCTACAATGAGCAGTTCTTC. Translation: CASSPREAPYNEQFF.